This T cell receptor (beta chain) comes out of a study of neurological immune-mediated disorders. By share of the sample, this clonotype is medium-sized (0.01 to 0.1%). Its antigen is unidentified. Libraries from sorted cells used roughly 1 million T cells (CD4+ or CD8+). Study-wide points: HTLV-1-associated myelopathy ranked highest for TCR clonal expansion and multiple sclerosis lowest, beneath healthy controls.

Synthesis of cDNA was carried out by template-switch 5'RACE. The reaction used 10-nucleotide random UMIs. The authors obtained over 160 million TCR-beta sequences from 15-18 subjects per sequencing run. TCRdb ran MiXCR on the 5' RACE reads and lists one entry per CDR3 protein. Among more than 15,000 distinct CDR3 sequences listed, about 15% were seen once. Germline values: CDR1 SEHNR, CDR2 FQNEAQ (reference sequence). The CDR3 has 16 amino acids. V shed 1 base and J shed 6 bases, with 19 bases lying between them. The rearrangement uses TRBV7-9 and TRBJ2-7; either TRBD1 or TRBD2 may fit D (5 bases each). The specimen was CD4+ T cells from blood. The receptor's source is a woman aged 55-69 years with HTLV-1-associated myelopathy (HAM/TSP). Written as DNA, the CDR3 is TGTGCCAGCAGCTTAGAAGTCCGGCAGGGCGGAGGCGAGCAGTACTTC. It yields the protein CASSLEVRQGGGEQYF.